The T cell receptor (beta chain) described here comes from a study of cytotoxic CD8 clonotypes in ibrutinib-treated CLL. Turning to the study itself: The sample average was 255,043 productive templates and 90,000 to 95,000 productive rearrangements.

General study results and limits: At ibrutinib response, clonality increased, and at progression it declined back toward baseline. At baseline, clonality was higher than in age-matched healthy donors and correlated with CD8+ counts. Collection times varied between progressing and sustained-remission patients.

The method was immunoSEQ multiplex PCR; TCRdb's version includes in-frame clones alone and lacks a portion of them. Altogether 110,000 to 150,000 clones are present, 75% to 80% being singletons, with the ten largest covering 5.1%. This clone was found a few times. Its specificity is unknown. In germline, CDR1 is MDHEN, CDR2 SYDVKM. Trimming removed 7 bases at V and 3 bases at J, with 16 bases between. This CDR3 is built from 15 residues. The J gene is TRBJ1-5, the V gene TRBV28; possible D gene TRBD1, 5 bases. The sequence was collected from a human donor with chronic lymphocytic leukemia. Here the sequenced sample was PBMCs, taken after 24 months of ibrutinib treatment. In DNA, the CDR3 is TGTGCCAGCACCCTTGCCGGGGGGATCAATCAGCCCCAGCATTTT. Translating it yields CASTLAGGINQPQHF. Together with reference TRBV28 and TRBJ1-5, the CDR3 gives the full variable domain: DVKVTQSSRYLVKRTGEKVFLECVQDMDHENMFWYRQDPGLGLRLIYFSYDVKMKEKGDIPEGYSVSREKKERFSLILESASTNQTSMYLCASTLAGGINQPQHFGDGTRLSIL.